The clone carrying this TCR beta chain was seen a handful of times. The target antigen is unknown. Time point indicated: blood at routine non-recurrence follow-up after resection. Whole RNA, isolated from tumor, nontumor lung or frozen PBMC, was sequenced without prior sorting. Unique molecular identifiers, one per molecule, were present on every TCR cDNA molecule. TCRdb reprocessed the 5' RACE reads via MiXCR and lists one record per CDR3 protein. The table shows about 120,000 distinct CDR3 sequences, with 9% to 15% occurring only once. This record belongs to a study of spatial heterogeneity in lung cancer. Study context: Patients with untreated early-stage non-small cell lung cancer, numbering approximately 79, were the donors. The study sequenced follow-up PBMC samples when they were available, at a median of about two years after resection.

Per germline, CDR1 ENHRY and CDR2 SYGVKD. Trimming removed 10 bases from V and 6 bases from J; junction bases left unmatched: 9. The CDR3 spans 13 residues. Study-level findings and limits: In blood, ubiquitous expanded tumor TCRs appeared more at resection than follow-up.

Here the sequenced sample was PBMCs, taken at follow-up. The TCR was taken from a male donor with early-stage non-small cell lung cancer. This chain joins TRBV10-3 and TRBJ1-5; 7 bases agree with TRBD1. CDR3 DNA sequence: TGTGCCAGTACAAAGGGGGCGAGTCAGCCCCAGCATTTT. Residues: CASTKGASQPQHF.